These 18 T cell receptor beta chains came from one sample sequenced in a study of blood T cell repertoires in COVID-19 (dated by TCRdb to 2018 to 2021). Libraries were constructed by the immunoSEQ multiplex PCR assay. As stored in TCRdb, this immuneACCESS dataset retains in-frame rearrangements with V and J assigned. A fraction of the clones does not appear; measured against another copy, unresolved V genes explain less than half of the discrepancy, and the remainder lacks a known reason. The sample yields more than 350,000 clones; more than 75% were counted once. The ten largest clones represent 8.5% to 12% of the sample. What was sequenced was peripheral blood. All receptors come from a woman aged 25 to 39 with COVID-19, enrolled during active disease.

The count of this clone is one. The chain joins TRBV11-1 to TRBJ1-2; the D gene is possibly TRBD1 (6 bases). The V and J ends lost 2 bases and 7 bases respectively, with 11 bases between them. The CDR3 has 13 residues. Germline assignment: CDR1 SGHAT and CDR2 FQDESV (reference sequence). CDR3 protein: CASSLRGARGYTF. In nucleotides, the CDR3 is TGTGCCAGCAGCTTACGGGGGGCTCGTGGCTACACCTTC.

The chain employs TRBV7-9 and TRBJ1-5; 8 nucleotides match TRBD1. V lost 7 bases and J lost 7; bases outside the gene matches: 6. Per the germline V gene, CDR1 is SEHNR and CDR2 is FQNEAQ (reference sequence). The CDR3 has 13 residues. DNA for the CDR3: TGTGCCAGCAACCAGAGACAGGGGCAGCCCCAGCATTTT. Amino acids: CASNQRQGQPQHF.

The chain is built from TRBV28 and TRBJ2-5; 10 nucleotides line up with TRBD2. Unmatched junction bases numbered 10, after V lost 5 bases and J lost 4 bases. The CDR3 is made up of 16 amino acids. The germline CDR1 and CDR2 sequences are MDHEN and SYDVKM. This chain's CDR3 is CASSPWASGSLETQYF. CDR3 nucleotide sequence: TGTGCCAGCAGTCCCTGGGCTAGCGGGAGTTTAGAGACCCAGTACTTC. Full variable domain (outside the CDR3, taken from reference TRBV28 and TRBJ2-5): DVKVTQSSRYLVKRTGEKVFLECVQDMDHENMFWYRQDPGLGLRLIYFSYDVKMKEKGDIPEGYSVSREKKERFSLILESASTNQTSMYLCASSPWASGSLETQYFGPGTRLLVL.

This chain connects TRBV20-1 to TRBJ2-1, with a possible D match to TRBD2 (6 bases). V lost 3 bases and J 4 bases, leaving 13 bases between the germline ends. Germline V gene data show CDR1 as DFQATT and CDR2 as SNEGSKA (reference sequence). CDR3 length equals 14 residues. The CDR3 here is CSASGGKGYNEQFF. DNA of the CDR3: TGCAGTGCTAGTGGCGGGAAGGGGTACAATGAGCAGTTCTTC.

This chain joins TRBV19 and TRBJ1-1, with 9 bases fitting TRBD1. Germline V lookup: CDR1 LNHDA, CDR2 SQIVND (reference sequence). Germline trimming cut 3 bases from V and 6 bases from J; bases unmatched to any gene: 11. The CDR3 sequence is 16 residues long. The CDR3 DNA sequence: TGTGCCAGTAGTATTACAGGGGGCGGAGGGGATCCTGAAGCTTTCTTT. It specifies CASSITGGGGDPEAFF. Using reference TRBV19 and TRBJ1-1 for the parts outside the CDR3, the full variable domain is DGGITQSPKYLFRKEGQNVTLSCEQNLNHDAMYWYRQDPGQGLRLIYYSQIVNDFQKGDIAEGYSVSREKKESFPLTVTSAQKNPTAFYLCASSITGGGGDPEAFFGQGTRLTVV.

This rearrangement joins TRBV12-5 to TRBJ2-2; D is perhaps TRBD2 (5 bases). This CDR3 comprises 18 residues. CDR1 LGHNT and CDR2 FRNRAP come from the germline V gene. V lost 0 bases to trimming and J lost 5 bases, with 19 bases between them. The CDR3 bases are TGTGCTAGTGGTTTGGTTAACGACGGGGAGCTGGGGACCGGGGAGCTGTTTTTT. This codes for CASGLVNDGELGTGELFF.

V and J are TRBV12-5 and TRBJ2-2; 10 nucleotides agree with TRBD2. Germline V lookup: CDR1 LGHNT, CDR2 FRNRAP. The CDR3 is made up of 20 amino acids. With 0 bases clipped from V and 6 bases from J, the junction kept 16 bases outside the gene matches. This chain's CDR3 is CASGLVRRGLAYPEAGELFF. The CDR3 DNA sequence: TGTGCTAGTGGTTTGGTACGAAGGGGACTAGCGTATCCCGAGGCCGGGGAGCTGTTTTTT.

Here the CDR3 reads CASSQVFGTLYNEQFF. CDR3 in DNA: TGCGCCAGCAGCCAAGTTTTTGGGACACTCTACAATGAGCAGTTCTTC. The V and J genes are TRBV4-1 and TRBJ2-1; a possible D gene is TRBD1 (6 bases). Trimming pared 1 base from V and 3 bases from J, leaving 13 bases between. The CDR3 covers 16 residues. Germline V gene lookup returns CDR1 MGHRA and CDR2 YSYEKL.

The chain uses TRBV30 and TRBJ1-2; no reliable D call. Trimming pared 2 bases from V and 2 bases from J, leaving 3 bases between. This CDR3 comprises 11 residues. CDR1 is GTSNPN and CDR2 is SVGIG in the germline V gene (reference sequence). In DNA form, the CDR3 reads TGTGCCTGGAGTTCAAACTATGGCTACACCTTC. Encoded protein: CAWSSNYGYTF.

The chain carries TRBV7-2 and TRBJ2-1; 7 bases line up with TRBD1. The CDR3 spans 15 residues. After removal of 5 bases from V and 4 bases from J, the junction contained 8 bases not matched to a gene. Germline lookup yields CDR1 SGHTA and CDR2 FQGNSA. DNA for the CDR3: TGTGCCAGCAGCCCTCGCTCGGGACAGTACAATGAGCAGTTCTTC. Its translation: CASSPRSGQYNEQFF. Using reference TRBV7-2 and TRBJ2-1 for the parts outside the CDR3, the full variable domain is GAGVSQSPSNKVTEKGKDVELRCDPISGHTALYWYRQSLGQGLEFLIYFQGNSAPDKSGLPSDRFSAERTGGSVSTLTIQRTQQEDSAVYLCASSPRSGQYNEQFFGPGTRLTVL.

Written as DNA, the CDR3 is TGTGCCAGCAGTGGACTAGCGGGAGGCCTCCGCACAGATACGCAGTATTTT. Amino acids: CASSGLAGGLRTDTQYF. The chain links TRBV28 to TRBJ2-3, with 14 bases fitting TRBD2. The J segment lost 1 base and the V segment lost 5 bases, leaving 5 bases of the junction unmatched. The germline CDR1 and CDR2 sequences are MDHEN and SYDVKM. The CDR3 loop spans 17 amino acids.

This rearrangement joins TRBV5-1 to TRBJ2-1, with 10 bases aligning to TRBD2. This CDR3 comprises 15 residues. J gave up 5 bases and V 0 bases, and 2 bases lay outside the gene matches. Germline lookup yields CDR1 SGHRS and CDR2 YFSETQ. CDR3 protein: CASSLELAGHNEQFF. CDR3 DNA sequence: TGCGCCAGCAGCTTGGAACTAGCGGGGCACAATGAGCAGTTCTTC.

In DNA, the CDR3 is TGTGCCAGCAGCTCGGCGGGAGGGACCGGGGAGCTGTTTTTT. Translated, it gives CASSSAGGTGELFF. The chain carries TRBV5-4 and TRBJ2-2, with 9 nucleotides matching TRBD2. CDR3 length equals 14 residues. Germline-derived CDR1 and CDR2 are SGHNT and YYREEE (reference sequence). The V gene end was trimmed by 3 bases and the J gene end by 5 bases; junction bases not matched to a gene: 2.

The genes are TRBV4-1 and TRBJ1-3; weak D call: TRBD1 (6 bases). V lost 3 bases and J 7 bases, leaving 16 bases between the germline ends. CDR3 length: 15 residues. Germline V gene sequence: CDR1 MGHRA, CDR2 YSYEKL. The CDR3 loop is CASSQVFTGLNTIYF. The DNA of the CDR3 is TGCGCCAGCAGCCAGGTTTTTACAGGGCTTAACACCATATATTTT.

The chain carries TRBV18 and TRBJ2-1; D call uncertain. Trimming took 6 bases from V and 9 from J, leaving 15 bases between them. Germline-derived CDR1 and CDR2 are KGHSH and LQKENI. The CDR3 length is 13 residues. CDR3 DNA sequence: TGTGCCAGCTCCCCATCTGGCCCTCGTGAGCAGTTCTTC. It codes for CASSPSGPREQFF.

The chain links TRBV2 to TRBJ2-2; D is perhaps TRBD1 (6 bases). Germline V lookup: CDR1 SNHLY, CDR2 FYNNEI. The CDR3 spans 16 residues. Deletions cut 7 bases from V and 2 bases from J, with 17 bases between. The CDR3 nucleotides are TGTGCCAGCACACAGCCCGGGACACCAAACACCGGGGAGCTGTTTTTT. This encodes CASTQPGTPNTGELFF.

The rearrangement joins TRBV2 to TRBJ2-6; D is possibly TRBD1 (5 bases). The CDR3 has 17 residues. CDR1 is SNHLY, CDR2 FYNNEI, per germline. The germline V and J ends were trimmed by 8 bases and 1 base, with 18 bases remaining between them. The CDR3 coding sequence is TGTGCCAGCGGGGTGAATAGTAGGGGTTCTGGGGCCAACGTCCTGACTTTC. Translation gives CASGVNSRGSGANVLTF.

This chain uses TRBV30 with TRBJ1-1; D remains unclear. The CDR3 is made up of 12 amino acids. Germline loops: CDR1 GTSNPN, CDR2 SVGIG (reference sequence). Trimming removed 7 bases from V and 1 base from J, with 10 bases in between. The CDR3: CAFRLRNTEAFF. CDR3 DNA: TGTGCCTTCCGGTTAAGGAACACTGAAGCTTTCTTT.